This T cell receptor (beta chain) was retrieved from a study of T cell repertoires in cytomegalovirus infection. Across the whole study: Indicated by public TCR beta signatures were CMV infection and matching HLA type. General study points: HLA-C-restricted CMV clonotypes gave the most frequent clonotype in two of eight donors. Summed public TCR beta family frequency identified CMV carriers bearing the relevant HLA.

Germline-derived CDR1 and CDR2 are SGHTA and FQGNSA. This CDR3 is built from 13 residues. V lost 5 bases and J 3 bases, leaving 10 bases between the germline ends. TCRdb reanalysed the reads using MiXCR and keeps one entry per CDR3 protein. This table holds about 260,000 distinct CDR3 sequences, approximately 14% found once. This clonotype was recorded many times. Its antigen remains unidentified. The sequenced material came from PBMCs. This clonotype was obtained from a human donor in good health (CMV status not recorded). Some clones in this sample may be carry-over from other donors' samples. The chain combines TRBV7-2 with TRBJ1-1; perhaps TRBD1 as D (5 bases). CDR3 amino acids: CASSTRVDTEAFF. The CDR3 nucleotides are TGTGCCAGCAGCACCAGGGTTGACACTGAAGCTTTCTTT.